This entry lists 25 T cell receptor beta chains sequenced from one sample in a study of OX40 agonist ivuxolimab in advanced cancers. Sequencing used immunoSEQ multiplex PCR; TCRdb keeps in-frame clones, though not all of them. The table has approximately 13,000 clones, roughly 69% seen once. Here the sequenced sample was CD4+ or CD8+ T cells sorted from blood, taken in a trial of the OX40 agonist ivuxolimab. All receptors derive from an adult with an advanced solid tumor such as melanoma, head and neck, liver or kidney cancer.

This clone is classed as medium-sized. The chain couples TRBV19 to TRBJ2-2; D may be TRBD2 (5 bases). Germline CDR1 and CDR2: LNHDA and SQIVND (reference sequence). CDR3 length: 13 amino acids. Trimming shortened V by 10 bases and J by 2 bases, and 11 bases separated the two germline ends. CDR3 DNA: TGTGCCATCTCTCGGGGAAACACCGGGGAGCTGTTTTTT. This codes for CAISRGNTGELFF.

The chain combines TRBV30 with TRBJ2-5; possible D gene TRBD2, 7 bases. The germline gives CDR1 GTSNPN, CDR2 SVGIG (reference sequence). Trimming stripped 6 bases from V and 5 bases from J, with 16 bases between. This CDR3 comprises 13 residues. Here the CDR3 reads CACKKGGGETQYF. The CDR3 DNA reads as TGTGCCTGTAAAAAAGGGGGGGGCGAGACCCAGTACTTC.

As regards this clone: A read error may account for a junction end that differs from germline. The chain couples TRBV19 to TRBJ1-5; 7 positions agree with TRBD1. The CDR3 is 16 residues long. Germline loops: CDR1 LNHDA, CDR2 SQIVND (reference sequence). CDR3 loop: CASCMSDRRSNQPQHF. CDR3 nucleotides: TGTGCCAGTTGTATGTCGGACAGGCGGAGCAATCAGCCCCAGCATTTT.

A single count supports this clone. This rearrangement joins TRBV6-1 to TRBJ1-5; no clear D. V gave up 2 bases and J gave up 4 bases, with 9 bases separating them. CDR1 MNHNS and CDR2 SASEGT come from the germline V gene. The CDR3 covers 14 residues. The CDR3 nucleotides are TGTGCCAGCAGTGAATTGGTAGGGAATCAGCCCCAGCATTTT. This gives the protein CASSELVGNQPQHF.

The chain has TRBV19 and TRBJ1-1; 7 bases map to TRBD1. The V gene's germline CDR1 is LNHDA and CDR2 SQIVND (reference sequence). J gave up 6 bases and V 6 bases, and 13 bases lay outside the gene matches. This CDR3 contains 15 residues. DNA of the CDR3: TGTGCCAGTAGCCCGAGTTCAGGGGGATTCGCTGAAGCTTTCTTT. Translation: CASSPSSGGFAEAFF.

The V gene is TRBV7-9, the J gene TRBJ1-2, with D maybe TRBD1 (6 bases). Germline CDR1 is SEHNR and CDR2 is FQNEAQ (reference sequence). The CDR3 sequence is 14 residues long. Deletions cut 5 bases from V and 4 bases from J, with 14 bases between. DNA of the CDR3: TGTGCCAGCAGCCCTCTATTGGGGGCCTATGGCTACACCTTC. Its translation is CASSPLLGAYGYTF.

J is TRBJ2-1 and V is TRBV4-2; the D gene is possibly TRBD1 (5 bases). Germline-derived CDR1 and CDR2 are LGHNA and YNFKEQ. This CDR3 has 17 residues. With 0 bases removed from V and 2 bases from J, the gap between germline ends came to 14 bases. CDR3 sequence: CASSQDPKQVAYNEQFF. For the CDR3, the DNA is TGTGCCAGCAGCCAAGATCCCAAACAGGTCGCCTACAATGAGCAGTTCTTC.

The chain combines TRBV2 with TRBJ2-5, with 10 bases aligning to TRBD1. This CDR3 is 15 amino acids long. With V trimmed by 2 bases and J by 4 bases, 4 bases remained unmatched. Germline lookup yields CDR1 SNHLY and CDR2 FYNNEI. CDR3 sequence: CASSERTGGRETQYF. The CDR3 DNA is TGTGCCAGCAGTGAAAGGACAGGGGGGAGAGAGACCCAGTACTTC.

The genes are TRBV9 and TRBJ2-3, with D tentatively TRBD2 (6 bases). Trimming stripped 4 bases from V and 2 bases from J, with 14 bases between. CDR1 is SGDLS and CDR2 is YYNGEE in the germline V gene. The CDR3 loop spans 15 amino acids. The CDR3 coding sequence is TGTGCCAGCAGCACCCCGGGCGGGATCACAGATACGCAGTATTTT. This encodes CASSTPGGITDTQYF.

This clone was counted only a few times. The chain links TRBV6-6 to TRBJ1-5; no clear D gene. Germline-derived CDR1 and CDR2 are MNHNY and SVGAGI (reference sequence). This CDR3 is 14 amino acids long. V gave up 7 bases and J gave up 4 bases, with 14 bases separating them. CDR3 residues: CASNTDSPNQPQHF. The CDR3 DNA is TGTGCCAGCAATACCGACTCCCCTAATCAGCCCCAGCATTTT.

Judged by abundance, this clone is medium-sized (0.01 to 0.1%). V gene TRBV6-4 combines with J gene TRBJ2-2, with a weak D call TRBD2 (6 bases). CDR3 size: 15 residues. Germline CDR1 is MRHNA and CDR2 is SNTAGT. The ends were cut back, 0 bases at V and 4 bases at J, with 9 bases in the middle. As DNA, the CDR3 is TGTGCCAGCAGTGACTCCCTAGCGACCACCGGGGAGCTGTTTTTT. Translation: CASSDSLATTGELFF.

This clone ranks as medium-sized. V gene TRBV4-2 combines with J gene TRBJ2-7; 10 bases are a match to TRBD1. This CDR3 has 15 residues. The V segment lost 1 base and the J segment 0 bases; nucleotides outside the gene matches: 0. Germline V gives CDR1 LGHNA, CDR2 YNFKEQ. CDR3 nucleotides: TGTGCCAGCAGCCAAGGGACAGGGGGCTCCTACGAGCAGTACTTC. The encoded protein is CASSQGTGGSYEQYF.

The gene calls are TRBV11-2 and TRBJ2-5, with unresolved D. The assigned J gene may be wrong: the sequence end matches TRBJ2-7 better. The CDR3 totals 15 residues. Germline V lookup: CDR1 SGHAT, CDR2 FQNNGV. The CDR3 nucleotides are TGTGCCAGCAGCCCCAACAACCCCCACACCTACGAGCAGTACTTC. Protein sequence: CASSPNNPHTYEQYF.

This chain links TRBV19 with TRBJ2-2; 7 bases are shared with TRBD2. V lost 8 bases to trimming and J lost 2 bases; unmatched junction nucleotides: 20. There are 19 residues in the CDR3. Germline V gene lookup returns CDR1 LNHDA and CDR2 SQIVND (reference sequence). The CDR3 bases are TGTGCCAGTCCTTCTAGGCGGGAGATTTTTTGGGGAAACACCGGGGAGCTGTTTTTT. Translated, it gives CASPSRREIFWGNTGELFF.

By proportion, this clone is medium-sized. The chain links TRBV7-6 to TRBJ1-3; no clear D gene. Germline values: CDR1 SGHVS, CDR2 FNYEAQ. Trimming stripped 0 bases from V and 0 bases from J, with 6 bases between. The CDR3 runs to 15 residues. The CDR3 sequence is CASSLAASSGNTIYF. The CDR3 DNA follows: TGTGCCAGCAGCTTAGCCGCCAGCTCTGGAAACACCATATATTTT.

This chain joins TRBV6-1 and TRBJ2-7; D is perhaps TRBD1 (6 bases). V lost 1 base, J lost 3 bases, and 13 bases lay in between. The CDR3 length is 15 residues. The germline CDR1 and CDR2 sequences are MNHNS and SASEGT. CDR3 amino acids: CASSEGTVGRYEQYF. CDR3 nucleotides: TGTGCCAGCAGTGAAGGGACAGTTGGACGCTACGAGCAGTACTTC.

In regard to this clone: One junction end disagrees with the germline gene, perhaps due to a read error. The V and J genes are TRBV7-2 and TRBJ2-3; D call uncertain. Germline CDR1 and CDR2: SGHTA and FQGNSA. The CDR3 is made up of 13 amino acids. Here the CDR3 reads CVSQKESTDTQYF. Here the CDR3 DNA reads TGTGTCAGCCAGAAGGAGAGCACAGATACGCAGTATTTT.

The rearrangement links TRBV11-2 to TRBJ2-2; D remains ambiguous. Germline lookup yields CDR1 SGHAT and CDR2 FQNNGV. The CDR3 is 15 amino acids. V gave up 5 bases and J gave up 7 bases, with 17 bases separating them. The CDR3 here is CASSQVGIPGGELFF. The CDR3 nucleotides are TGTGCCAGCAGCCAGGTGGGAATCCCCGGCGGGGAGCTGTTTTTT. The whole variable domain, remainder taken from reference TRBV11-2 and TRBJ2-2, is EAGVAQSPRYKIIEKRQSVAFWCNPISGHATLYWYQQILGQGPKLLIQFQNNGVVDDSQLPKDRFSAERLKGVDSTLKIQPAKLEDSAVYLCASSQVGIPGGELFFGEGSRLTVL.

The J gene is TRBJ2-5, the V gene TRBV11-3; D gene uncertain. This CDR3 has 15 amino acids. With 2 bases removed from V and 5 bases from J, the gap between germline ends came to 15 bases. The germline gives CDR1 SGHNT, CDR2 YENEEA. The chain's CDR3 is CASSLMAGVGETQYF. The DNA of the CDR3 is TGTGCCAGCAGCTTAATGGCAGGCGTGGGCGAGACCCAGTACTTC.

There are a few counts of this clone. The chain recombines TRBV19 with TRBJ1-1; D is unresolved. Germline V lookup: CDR1 LNHDA, CDR2 SQIVND (reference sequence). The V and J ends lost 1 base and 4 bases respectively, with 7 bases between them. The CDR3 extends over 13 amino acids. The CDR3 nucleotides are TGTGCCAGTAGTATAGGAGGTTCCACTGAAGCTTTCTTT. This encodes CASSIGGSTEAFF.

Notes on this clone: The junction departs from the called germline gene at one end, perhaps through a read error. The chain joins TRBV7-9 to TRBJ2-7; D unresolved. CDR3 length equals 11 residues. In germline, CDR1 is SEHNR, CDR2 FQNEAQ (reference sequence). The CDR3 DNA reads as TGTGCCAGCAGCGTAGCAAGCGAGCAGTACTTC. Its protein is CASSVASEQYF.

The J gene is TRBJ2-7, the V gene TRBV19, with D maybe TRBD2 (6 bases). V was clipped by 4 bases and J by 4 bases, with 14 bases between them. CDR3 length: 14 amino acids. Germline V gives CDR1 LNHDA, CDR2 SQIVND (reference sequence). CDR3 sequence (DNA): TGTGCCAGTAGTACGGGACTGGGGAGATACGAGCAGTACTTC. Translated: CASSTGLGRYEQYF.

The chain joins TRBV6-6 to TRBJ2-7; unclear D gene. This CDR3 has 13 amino acids. Deletions cut 6 bases from V and 3 bases from J, with 12 bases between. Germline CDR1 reads MNHNY; CDR2 reads SVGAGI (reference sequence). The CDR3 is CASSPSLVYEQYF. The CDR3 region has the DNA TGTGCCAGCAGCCCCTCACTCGTCTACGAGCAGTACTTC.

The CDR3 nucleotides read TGTGCCAGCAGCCTGAATTCCTACGAGCAGTACTTC. Amino acid sequence: CASSLNSYEQYF. The J gene is TRBJ2-7, the V gene TRBV7-8; D not certain. This CDR3 has 12 amino acids. Trimming left V 5 bases short and J 1 base short, with 6 bases between. Germline loops: CDR1 SGHVS, CDR2 FQNEAQ. The full variable domain, completed using reference TRBV7-8 and TRBJ2-7, is GAGVSQSPRYKVAKRGQDVALRCDPISGHVSLFWYQQALGQGPEFLTYFQNEAQLDKSGLPSDRFFAERPEGSVSTLKIQRTQQEDSAVYLCASSLNSYEQYFGPGTRLTVT.

This clone was seen a few times. The chain uses TRBV7-9 and TRBJ1-2; maybe TRBD1 (6 bases). The V gene's germline CDR1 is SEHNR and CDR2 FQNEAQ (reference sequence). The CDR3 runs 17 residues. V lost 5 bases and J 3 bases, leaving 22 bases between the germline ends. The CDR3 DNA reads TGTGCCAGCAGCATCGCCGGGGGGGCGTCATCTGACTATGGCTACACCTTC. It yields the protein CASSIAGGASSDYGYTF.